One and the same sample provided the 9 T cell receptor beta chains below, sequenced in a study of T cell responses to AZD1222 COVID-19 vaccine. Method: immunoSEQ multiplex PCR; TCRdb's copy keeps in-frame clones and lacks some. The table includes around 94,000 clones, about 88% detected once. This specimen consisted of peripheral blood, obtained on day 0 of AZD1222 vaccination. The source of these receptors is an adult in good health.

This chain links TRBV9 with TRBJ2-6; 8 nucleotides line up with TRBD1. Germline values: CDR1 SGDLS, CDR2 YYNGEE. This CDR3 has 17 amino acids. With V trimmed by 2 bases and J by 13 bases, 17 bases remained unmatched. CDR3 bases: TGTGCCAGCAGCGTCCTAGGATCCGGGACAGGTTTTGGGGTCCTGACTTTC. This translates into CASSVLGSGTGFGVLTF.

J is TRBJ1-1 and V is TRBV12-3 or TRBV12-4, with D possibly TRBD1 on 5 matching bases. The length of the CDR3 is 11 residues. The V end lost 8 bases, the J end lost 7 bases, and 11 bases lay between the germline ends. The CDR3, as DNA: TGTGCCAGCCGACTCGGGGGTGAAGCTTTCTTT. Translation gives CASRLGGEAFF.

The V and J genes are TRBV6-5 and TRBJ1-1, with D unclear. V lost 0 bases to trimming and J lost 4 bases, with 9 bases between them. The germline CDR1 and CDR2 sequences are MNHEY and SVGAGI. The CDR3 runs to 14 residues. In nucleotides, the CDR3 is TGTGCCAGCAGTTACTCACAACGGGGCACTGAAGCTTTCTTT. It codes for CASSYSQRGTEAFF.

The chain couples TRBV6-5 to TRBJ1-5, with TRBD1 matching over 8 bases. This CDR3 has 15 residues. CDR1 and CDR2 (germline): MNHEY, SVGAGI. J gave up 4 bases and V 2 bases, and 4 bases lay outside the gene matches. CDR3 nucleotide sequence: TGTGCCAGCAGTTACCCGACAGGGGAAAATCAGCCCCAGCATTTT. This codes for CASSYPTGENQPQHF.

This clone was seen once. V is TRBV6-4 and J is TRBJ2-1; 10 nucleotides align to TRBD1. Germline CDR1 MRHNA, CDR2 SNTAGT. The ends lost 6 bases at V and 8 bases at J; junction bases unmatched: 4. This CDR3 has 13 residues. The CDR3 region has the DNA TGTGCCAGCAGGATGACAGGGGGCGATGAGCAGTTCTTC. Amino acid sequence: CASRMTGGDEQFF.

V and J are TRBV12-5 and TRBJ2-7; 10 bases align to TRBD1. Trimming removed 0 bases from V and 4 bases from J; junction bases left unmatched: 6. CDR3 length equals 16 residues. The germline gives CDR1 LGHNT, CDR2 FRNRAP. CDR3 loop: CASGLVLRDRGYEQYF. As DNA, the CDR3 is TGTGCTAGTGGTTTGGTACTTCGGGACAGGGGTTACGAGCAGTACTTC.

The V gene is TRBV5-5, the J gene TRBJ2-2; TRBD2 might be the D (5 bases). The CDR3 consists of 17 residues. Germline CDR1 and CDR2: SGHKS and YYEKEE (reference sequence). V lost 2 bases, J lost 0 bases, and 14 bases lay in between. The CDR3 is CASSFLSPGANTGELFF. The CDR3 DNA reads TGTGCCAGCAGCTTTTTGTCCCCCGGGGCGAACACCGGGGAGCTGTTTTTT.

The chain links TRBV19 to TRBJ1-1; TRBD1 aligns across 7 bases. V shed 6 bases, J shed 7 bases, and the junction held 5 bases outside the gene matches. The CDR3 spans 12 residues. CDR1 is LNHDA, CDR2 SQIVND, per germline (reference sequence). CDR3: CASSPGTDEAFF. CDR3 in DNA: TGTGCCAGTAGCCCTGGGACAGATGAAGCTTTCTTT.

The CDR3 protein is CASSPPNNPGEQFF. In nucleotides, the CDR3 is TGTGCCAGCAGCCCCCCGAATAATCCGGGTGAGCAGTTCTTC. This chain links TRBV9 with TRBJ2-1, with D hard to call. Germline V lookup: CDR1 SGDLS, CDR2 YYNGEE. The CDR3 runs to 14 residues. Deletions cut 4 bases from V and 9 bases from J, with 17 bases between.